The T cell receptor (beta chain) described here comes from a study of CD8 T cells in ankylosing spondylitis. This clonotype was detected many times. Germline V CDR1 and CDR2: GTSNPN, SVGIG (reference sequence). Trimming at V came to 1 base and at J to 0 bases, leaving 4 bases not matched to a gene. The CDR3 is made up of 16 amino acids. Quantitative 5'-RACE with molecular barcodes was used to make the TCR beta libraries. TCRdb re-analysed the 5' RACE reads in MiXCR, keeping a single row per CDR3 protein. This repertoire shows 200,000 to 250,000 distinct CDR3 sequences, roughly a tenth found once; its top ten account for 2.6%.

The rearrangement links TRBV30 to TRBJ2-3, with 10 positions matching TRBD1. Sequenced input: blood, either unsorted or a sorted T cell fraction (not recorded which). This clonotype was obtained from a male donor with ankylosing spondylitis or in good health (not recorded which). The CDR3 reads CAWSADRGPSTDTQYF. CDR3 in DNA: TGTGCCTGGAGTGCCGACAGGGGGCCTAGCACAGATACGCAGTATTTT.